The 17 T cell receptor beta chains reported below all come from one sample, sequenced in a study of T-cell memory formation after mild COVID-19 (dated by TCRdb to 2020 to 2023). Libraries were built with 5' RACE. The sample was run on an Illumina NovaSeq 6000. TCRdb reprocessed the public reads (quality trimming at Q25 with fastp, clone calling with MiXCR) and kept in-frame beta chains. Entries that share a CDR3 protein sequence are merged under the most common genes and DNA. This sample has tens of thousands of distinct CDR3 sequences in its table, and less than 15% of those were observed once. The ten largest clonotypes hold about 27% of the sample. The sequencing sample was made of PBMCs or a T cell subset sorted from them (not recorded which). These receptors were obtained from an adult woman who had mild COVID-19 (a few samples of this study predate the infection). The sample titles of this study are shuffled in the database, so cell type and time point are left out; the donor was told from shared clones.

J is TRBJ2-7 and V is TRBV20-1, with TRBD2 as a possible D gene (6 bases). There are 13 residues in the CDR3. The germline V and J ends were trimmed by 3 bases and 1 base, with 10 bases remaining between them. Germline CDR1 is DFQATT and CDR2 is SNEGSKA (reference sequence). The CDR3 DNA reads as TGCAGTGCTAGCCCCAGCGGGTCCTACGAGCAGTACTTC. Translated, it gives CSASPSGSYEQYF.

The chain carries TRBV27 and TRBJ1-2; TRBD1 matches at 7 bases. CDR1 is MNHEY, CDR2 SMNVEV, per germline (reference sequence). The CDR3 is 14 residues long. J lost 7 bases, V lost 6 bases, and 11 bases had no gene match. CDR3 in DNA: TGTGCCAGCAGCTTAACCCCTACAGGGGTTGGCTACACCTTC. It is translated as CASSLTPTGVGYTF.

In this sample, this clonotype turned up a few times. V gene TRBV4-1 combines with J gene TRBJ2-3; D unclear. CDR3 length: 14 residues. Germline loops: CDR1 MGHRA, CDR2 YSYEKL. Trimming left V 0 bases short and J 5 bases short, with 9 bases between. The DNA of the CDR3 is TGCGCCAGCAGCCAAGATGCCCTGGGAGATACGCAGTATTTT. Translation gives CASSQDALGDTQYF.

The J gene is TRBJ2-1, the V gene TRBV12-3 or TRBV12-4, with 9 bases lining up with TRBD2. With 6 bases clipped from V and 8 bases from J, the junction kept 8 bases outside the gene matches. CDR3 length equals 14 residues. The CDR3 coding sequence is TGTGCCAGCAGGGGACTAGCATTAGGCGATGAGCAGTTCTTC. Encoded protein: CASRGLALGDEQFF.

This clonotype was found a few times. The V call is TRBV7-9, the J call TRBJ2-1; D not certain. The CDR3 consists of 13 residues. V was cut by 0 bases and J by 10 bases, with 10 bases left in between. Per the germline V gene, CDR1 is SEHNR and CDR2 is FQNEAQ (reference sequence). The CDR3 reads CASSLAWQAEQFF. The CDR3, as DNA: TGTGCCAGCAGCTTAGCTTGGCAGGCGGAGCAGTTCTTC.

This clonotype appeared a few times. V usage is TRBV5-1 and J usage is TRBJ2-7; TRBD1 agrees at 9 bases. CDR1 is SGHRS and CDR2 is YFSETQ in the germline V gene. There are 13 residues in the CDR3. V dropped 6 bases and J dropped 1; count of bases not matched to a gene: 2. In DNA form, the CDR3 reads TGCGCCAGCAAGGGGACAGGGTCCTACGAGCAGTACTTC. This codes for CASKGTGSYEQYF.

The J gene is TRBJ2-1, the V gene TRBV24-1; TRBD2 matches at 11 bases. There are 18 residues in the CDR3. Germline trimming cut 0 bases from V and 5 bases from J; bases unmatched to any gene: 8. Per germline, CDR1 KGHDR and CDR2 SFDVKD. The CDR3 DNA reads TGTGCCACCAGTGATTTGCGAACTAGCGGGAGTACGGACAATGAGCAGTTCTTC. It codes for CATSDLRTSGSTDNEQFF.

This clonotype has more than one count but fewer than ten. The chain joins TRBV4-1 to TRBJ2-7; TRBD1 matches at 8 bases. Germline CDR1 and CDR2: MGHRA and YSYEKL. V was clipped by 3 bases and J by 3 bases; unmatched bases: 7. This CDR3 has 15 amino acids. The chain's CDR3 is CASSHRTGSGYEQYF. CDR3 nucleotide sequence: TGCGCCAGCAGCCACCGGACAGGGAGCGGCTACGAGCAGTACTTC.

This clonotype showed up just a few times. This sequence joins TRBV7-8 and TRBJ2-7, with D perhaps TRBD2 (6 bases). The germline gives CDR1 SGHVS, CDR2 FQNEAQ. V lost 5 bases to trimming and J lost 5 bases, with 22 bases between them. CDR3 length equals 16 residues. The CDR3 loop reads CASSTWRDGPRDEQYF. The CDR3 DNA follows: TGTGCCAGCAGCACTTGGAGGGATGGGCCGAGGGACGAGCAGTACTTC.

This clonotype has just a few counts. CDR3 residues: CASSYIEWTEQFF. The CDR3 DNA is TGTGCCAGCAGTTACATCGAGTGGACAGAGCAGTTCTTC. The genes are TRBV6-6 and TRBJ2-1; TRBD1 might be the D (5 bases). Trimming stripped 2 bases from V and 10 bases from J, with 12 bases between. There are 13 residues in the CDR3. Germline lookup yields CDR1 MNHNY and CDR2 SVGAGI (reference sequence).

V is TRBV14 and J is TRBJ2-5; TRBD1 matches at 8 bases. This CDR3 has 13 amino acids. CDR1 is SGHDN, CDR2 FVKESK, per germline. The V and J ends lost 3 bases and 5 bases, in that order; junction bases with no gene match: 2. The CDR3 loop is CASSHDRGETQYF. The CDR3 DNA is TGTGCCAGCAGCCACGACAGGGGTGAGACCCAGTACTTC.

This clonotype showed up just a few times. The chain employs TRBV7-6 and TRBJ2-5; 13 nucleotides match TRBD2. V was pared by 6 bases and J by 5 bases, with 12 bases of the junction left unmatched. CDR3 length: 17 residues. Germline V gene data show CDR1 as SGHVS and CDR2 as FNYEAQ. DNA of the CDR3: TGTGCCAGCAGTGCGACCGGGACTAGCGGGGATTGGGAGACCCAGTACTTC. Translating it yields CASSATGTSGDWETQYF.

This clonotype was recorded a few times. The gene calls are TRBV5-1 and TRBJ2-3; 10 nucleotides line up with TRBD2. The V segment lost 0 bases and the J segment 2 bases; nucleotides outside the gene matches: 6. This CDR3 region has 17 residues. The V gene's germline CDR1 is SGHRS and CDR2 YFSETQ. CDR3 in DNA: TGCGCCAGCAGCTTGGAACTGACTAGCGGGTTCACAGATACGCAGTATTTT. As protein: CASSLELTSGFTDTQYF.

A note on this clonotype: It is likely a read error, because the conserved phenylalanine at the end of the CDR3 is missing. The gene calls are TRBV6-5 and TRBJ2-7; 8 positions match TRBD2. The CDR3 length is 13 residues. The trim removed 7 bases at V and 2 bases at J, leaving 4 bases unmatched. Germline V gene lookup returns CDR1 MNHEY and CDR2 SVGAGI. This chain's CDR3 is CASNLAGPYEQYL. The CDR3 DNA sequence: TGTGCCAGCAATCTAGCGGGCCCCTACGAGCAGTACTTG.

The V gene is TRBV7-9, the J gene TRBJ2-4; 12 bases line up with TRBD2. The J segment lost 0 bases and the V segment lost 5 bases, leaving 5 bases of the junction unmatched. Germline V gene data show CDR1 as SEHNR and CDR2 as FQNEAQ (reference sequence). This CDR3 spans 17 amino acids. CDR3 DNA sequence: TGTGCCAGCAGCCAGGGACTAGCGGGTCTAGCCAAAAACATTCAGTACTTC. Its protein product is CASSQGLAGLAKNIQYF. Full variable domain (rest looked up from reference TRBV7-9 and TRBJ2-4): DTGVSQNPRHKITKRGQNVTFRCDPISEHNRLYWYRQTLGQGPEFLTYFQNEAQLEKSRLLSDRFSAERPKGSFSTLEIQRTEQGDSAMYLCASSQGLAGLAKNIQYFGAGTRLSVL.

The chain joins TRBV12-3 or TRBV12-4 to TRBJ2-3; 9 bases fit TRBD1. The junction had 8 bases not matched to a gene; V was cut back by 7 bases and J by 0 bases. The CDR3 covers 16 residues. CDR3 sequence (DNA): TGTGCCAGCACTCGATCCGGGACAGGGAGCACAGATACGCAGTATTTT. The encoded protein is CASTRSGTGSTDTQYF.

This clonotype was seen ten or more times. The chain carries TRBV9 and TRBJ1-2; D not resolved. V gave up 0 bases and J gave up 0 bases, with 9 bases separating them. Per germline, CDR1 SGDLS and CDR2 YYNGEE. CDR3 length: 15 residues. The CDR3 loop reads CASSVGVGSNYGYTF. CDR3 coding DNA: TGTGCCAGCAGCGTAGGGGTCGGCTCTAACTATGGCTACACCTTC.